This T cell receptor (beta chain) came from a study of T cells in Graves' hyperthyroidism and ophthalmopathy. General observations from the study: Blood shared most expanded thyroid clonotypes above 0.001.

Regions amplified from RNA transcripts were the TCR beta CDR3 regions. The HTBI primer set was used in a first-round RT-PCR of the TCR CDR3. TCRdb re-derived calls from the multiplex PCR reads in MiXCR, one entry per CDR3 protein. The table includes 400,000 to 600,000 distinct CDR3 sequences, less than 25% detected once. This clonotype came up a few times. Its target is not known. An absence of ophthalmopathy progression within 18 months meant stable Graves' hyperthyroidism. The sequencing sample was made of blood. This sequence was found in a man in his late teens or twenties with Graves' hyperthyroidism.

The CDR3: CASSQPRGARRVTQYF. The CDR3 nucleotides are TGTGCCAGCAGCCAGCCTCGGGGGGCCCGTCGGGTGACCCAGTACTTC. The chain carries TRBV3-1 and TRBJ2-5; a possible D gene is TRBD2 (7 bases). The V end was cut by 3 bases, the J end by 7 bases, with 21 bases between. Per germline, CDR1 LGHDT and CDR2 YNNKEL (reference sequence). This CDR3 is 16 amino acids long.